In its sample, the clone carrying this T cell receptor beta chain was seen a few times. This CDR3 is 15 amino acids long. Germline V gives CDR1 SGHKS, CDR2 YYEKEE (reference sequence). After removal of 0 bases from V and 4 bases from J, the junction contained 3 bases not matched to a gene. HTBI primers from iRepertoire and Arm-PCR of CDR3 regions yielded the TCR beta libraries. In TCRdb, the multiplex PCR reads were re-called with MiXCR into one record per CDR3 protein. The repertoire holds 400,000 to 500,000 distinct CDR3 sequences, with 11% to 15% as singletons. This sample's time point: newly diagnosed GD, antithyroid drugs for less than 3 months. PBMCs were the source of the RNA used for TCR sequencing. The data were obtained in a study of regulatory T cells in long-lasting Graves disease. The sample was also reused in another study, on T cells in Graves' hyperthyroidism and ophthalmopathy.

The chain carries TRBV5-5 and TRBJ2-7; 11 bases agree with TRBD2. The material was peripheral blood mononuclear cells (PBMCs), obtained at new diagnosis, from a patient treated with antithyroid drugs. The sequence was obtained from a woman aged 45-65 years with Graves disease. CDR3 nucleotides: TGTGCCAGCAGCTTGGAAGGGACTAGCGGATACGAGCAGTACTTC. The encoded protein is CASSLEGTSGYEQYF.